Described below is a single TCR beta chain sequence and its context. This sample was included in a study of blood T cell repertoires in COVID-19. Study-level background: Acute and convalescent COVID-19 samples came from the United States, Italy and Spain.

This CDR3 comprises 17 residues. Germline assignment: CDR1 SNHLY and CDR2 FYNNEI. With 6 bases removed from V and 2 bases from J, the gap between germline ends came to 19 bases. Among Cohort 3 donors, those recovered had two negative PCRs, clearance, or symptom resolution. In the original workflow: Researchers report that nucleated cell counts were estimated from reference gene primer amplification. TCRdb's table, derived via immunoSEQ multiplex PCR, lists solely in-frame clones and lacks some. From that table come the V and J calls and clone size; the DNA was used to work out D and trimming. The sample contains about 430,000 clones, 75% to 90% of which appear only once.

This sequence was found in a man between 25 and 39 years old who had recovered from COVID-19. The J gene is TRBJ2-2, the V gene TRBV2; D is possibly TRBD2 (6 bases). The specimen sequenced was PBMCs or T cells enriched from blood (not recorded which). CDR3 DNA: TGTGCCAGCAGCCGAATGCTTAGCGGATCTAACACCGGGGAGCTGTTTTTT. Residues: CASSRMLSGSNTGELFF. Together with reference TRBV2 and TRBJ2-2, the CDR3 gives the full variable domain: EPEVTQTPSHQVTQMGQEVILRCVPISNHLYFYWYRQILGQKVEFLVSFYNNEISEKSEIFDDQFSVERPDGSNFTLKIRSTKLEDSAMYFCASSRMLSGSNTGELFFGEGSRLTVL.